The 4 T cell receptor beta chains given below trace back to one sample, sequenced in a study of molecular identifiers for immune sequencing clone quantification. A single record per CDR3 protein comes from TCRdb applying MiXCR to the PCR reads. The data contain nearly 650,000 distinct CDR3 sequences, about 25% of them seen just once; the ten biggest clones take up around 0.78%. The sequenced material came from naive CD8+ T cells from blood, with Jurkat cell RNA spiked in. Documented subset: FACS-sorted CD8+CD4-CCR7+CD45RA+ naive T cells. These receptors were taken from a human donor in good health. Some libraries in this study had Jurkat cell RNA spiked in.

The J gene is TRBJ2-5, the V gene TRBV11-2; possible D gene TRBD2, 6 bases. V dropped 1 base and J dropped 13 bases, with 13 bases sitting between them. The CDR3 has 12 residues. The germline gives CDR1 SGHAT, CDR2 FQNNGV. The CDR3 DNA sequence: TGTGCCAGCAGCTTAGCGGGAGAGCCCCCGTACTTC. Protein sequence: CASSLAGEPPYF. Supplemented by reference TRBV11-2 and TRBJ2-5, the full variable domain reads EAGVAQSPRYKIIEKRQSVAFWCNPISGHATLYWYQQILGQGPKLLIQFQNNGVVDDSQLPKDRFSAERLKGVDSTLKIQPAKLEDSAVYLCASSLAGEPPYFGPGTRLLVL.

The CDR3, as DNA: TGTGCCAGCAGCGACAGGGCCCACTCTGGAAACACCATATATTTT. Its translation: CASSDRAHSGNTIYF. The chain combines TRBV12-3 or TRBV12-4 with TRBJ1-3, with 7 bases that match TRBD1. J gave up 0 bases and V 6 bases, and 5 bases lay outside the gene matches. The CDR3 has 15 residues.

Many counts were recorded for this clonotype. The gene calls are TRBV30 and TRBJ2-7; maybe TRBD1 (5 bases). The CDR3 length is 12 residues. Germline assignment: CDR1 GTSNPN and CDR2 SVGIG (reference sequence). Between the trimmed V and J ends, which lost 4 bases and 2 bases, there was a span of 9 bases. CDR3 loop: CAWMGQAYEQYF. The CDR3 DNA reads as TGTGCCTGGATGGGGCAGGCCTACGAGCAGTACTTC.

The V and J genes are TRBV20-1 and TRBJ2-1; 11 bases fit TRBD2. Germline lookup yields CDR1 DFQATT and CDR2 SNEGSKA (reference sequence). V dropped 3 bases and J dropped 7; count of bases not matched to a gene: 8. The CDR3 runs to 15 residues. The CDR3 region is CSARELAGVDNEQFF. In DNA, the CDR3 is TGCAGTGCTAGGGAACTAGCGGGAGTAGATAATGAGCAGTTCTTC.